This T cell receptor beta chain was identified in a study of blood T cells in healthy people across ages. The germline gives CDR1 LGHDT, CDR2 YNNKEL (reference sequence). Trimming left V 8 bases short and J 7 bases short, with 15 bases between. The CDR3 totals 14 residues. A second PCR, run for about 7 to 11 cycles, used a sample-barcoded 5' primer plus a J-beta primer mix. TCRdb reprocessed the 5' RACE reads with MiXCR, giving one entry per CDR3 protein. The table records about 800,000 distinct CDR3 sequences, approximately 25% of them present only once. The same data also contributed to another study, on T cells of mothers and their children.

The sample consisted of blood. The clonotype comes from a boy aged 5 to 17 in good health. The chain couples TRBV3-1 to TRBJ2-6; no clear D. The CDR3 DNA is TGTGCCAGCGGGCCCGTCATTGGCGCCAACGTCCTGACTTTC. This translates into CASGPVIGANVLTF.